The present T cell receptor (beta chain) was sequenced within a study of T cells after yellow fever vaccination. TCRdb fed the 5' RACE reads into MiXCR, producing one record per CDR3 protein. The sample lists about 510,000 distinct CDR3 sequences, 20% to 25% occurring once. Concerning this clonotype itself: No antigen is known for it.

The CDR3 sequence is 14 residues long. V dropped 4 bases and J dropped 7; count of bases not matched to a gene: 9. Per the germline V gene, CDR1 is SGHRS and CDR2 is YFSETQ. Overall study findings and caveats: Subsequent booster samples again held most clones from primary vaccination (96% CD4, nearly 90% CD8).

The chain joins TRBV5-1 to TRBJ1-2; 8 bases are shared with TRBD1. The specimen comprised PBMCs, sampled less than 25 days after the first yellow fever vaccination. This TCR was recovered from a man aged 18 to 30 who received the YFV17D yellow fever vaccine. The CDR3 nucleotides read TGCGCCAGCAGCACGAGTCAGGGGGCGCTTGGCTACACCTTC. Translating it yields CASSTSQGALGYTF.